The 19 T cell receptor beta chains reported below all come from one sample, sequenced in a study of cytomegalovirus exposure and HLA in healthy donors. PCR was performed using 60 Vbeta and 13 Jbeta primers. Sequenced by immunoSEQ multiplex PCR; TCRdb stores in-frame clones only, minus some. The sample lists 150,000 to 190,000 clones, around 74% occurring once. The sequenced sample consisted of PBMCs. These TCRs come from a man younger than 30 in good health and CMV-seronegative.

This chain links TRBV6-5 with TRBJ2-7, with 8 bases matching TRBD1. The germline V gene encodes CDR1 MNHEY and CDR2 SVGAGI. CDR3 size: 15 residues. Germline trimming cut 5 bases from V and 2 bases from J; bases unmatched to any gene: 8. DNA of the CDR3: TGTGCCAGCAGTCCGTCGACAGGGGCCACCTACGAGCAGTACTTC. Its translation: CASSPSTGATYEQYF.

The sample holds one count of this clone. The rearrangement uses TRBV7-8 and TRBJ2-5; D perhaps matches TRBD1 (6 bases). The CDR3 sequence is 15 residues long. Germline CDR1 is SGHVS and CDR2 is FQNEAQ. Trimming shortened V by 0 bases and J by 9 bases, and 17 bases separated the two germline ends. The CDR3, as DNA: TGTGCCAGCAGCTTAGCCCGGACAGCCGTGGGGCCCCAGTACTTC. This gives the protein CASSLARTAVGPQYF.

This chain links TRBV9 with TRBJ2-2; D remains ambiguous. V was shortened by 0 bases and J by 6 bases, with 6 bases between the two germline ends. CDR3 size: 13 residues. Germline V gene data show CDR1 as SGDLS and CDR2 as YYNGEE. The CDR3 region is CASSVAGPGELFF. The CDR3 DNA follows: TGTGCCAGCAGCGTAGCAGGCCCCGGGGAGCTGTTTTTT.

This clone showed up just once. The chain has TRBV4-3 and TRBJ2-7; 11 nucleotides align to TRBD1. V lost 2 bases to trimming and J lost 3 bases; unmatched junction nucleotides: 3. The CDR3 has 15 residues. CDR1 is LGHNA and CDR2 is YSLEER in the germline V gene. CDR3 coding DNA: TGCGCCAGCAGCCAATGGGGGACAGGGGGCTACGAGCAGTACTTC. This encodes CASSQWGTGGYEQYF.

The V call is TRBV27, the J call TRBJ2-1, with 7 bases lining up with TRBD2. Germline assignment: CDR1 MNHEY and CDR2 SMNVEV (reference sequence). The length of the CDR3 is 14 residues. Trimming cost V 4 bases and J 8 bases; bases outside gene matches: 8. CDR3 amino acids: CASSYLGLADEQFF. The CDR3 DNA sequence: TGTGCCAGCAGTTACCTAGGTCTAGCGGATGAGCAGTTCTTC.

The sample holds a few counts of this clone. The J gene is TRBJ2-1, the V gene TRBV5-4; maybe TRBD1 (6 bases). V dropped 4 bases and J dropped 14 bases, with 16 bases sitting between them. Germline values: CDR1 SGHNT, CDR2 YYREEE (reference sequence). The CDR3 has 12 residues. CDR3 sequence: CASSPRGSNEFF. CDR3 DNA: TGTGCCAGCAGCCCGAGGGGGTCTAACGAGTTCTTC.

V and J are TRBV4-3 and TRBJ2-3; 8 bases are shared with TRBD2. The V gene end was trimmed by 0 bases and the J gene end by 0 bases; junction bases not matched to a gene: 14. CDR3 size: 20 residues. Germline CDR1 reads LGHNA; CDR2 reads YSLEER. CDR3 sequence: CASSQDWLVAGSLSTDTQYF. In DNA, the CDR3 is TGCGCCAGCAGCCAAGATTGGCTGGTAGCGGGAAGCCTTAGCACAGATACGCAGTATTTT.

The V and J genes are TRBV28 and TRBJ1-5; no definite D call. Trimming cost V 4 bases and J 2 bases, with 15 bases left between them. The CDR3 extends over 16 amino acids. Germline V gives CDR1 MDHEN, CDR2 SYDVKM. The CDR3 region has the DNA TGTGCCAGCAGTTCCCATTACAGATGGGGCAATCAGCCCCAGCATTTT. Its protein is CASSSHYRWGNQPQHF.

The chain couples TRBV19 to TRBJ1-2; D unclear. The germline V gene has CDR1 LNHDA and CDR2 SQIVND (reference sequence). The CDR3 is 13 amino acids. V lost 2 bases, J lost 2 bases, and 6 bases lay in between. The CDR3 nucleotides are TGTGCCAGTAGTATAAAGCGGAACTATGGCTACACCTTC. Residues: CASSIKRNYGYTF. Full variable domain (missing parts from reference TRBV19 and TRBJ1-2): DGGITQSPKYLFRKEGQNVTLSCEQNLNHDAMYWYRQDPGQGLRLIYYSQIVNDFQKGDIAEGYSVSREKKESFPLTVTSAQKNPTAFYLCASSIKRNYGYTFGSGTRLTVV.

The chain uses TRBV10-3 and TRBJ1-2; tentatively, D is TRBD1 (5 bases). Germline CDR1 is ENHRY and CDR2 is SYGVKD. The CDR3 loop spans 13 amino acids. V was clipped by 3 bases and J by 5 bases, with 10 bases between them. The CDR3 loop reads CAISDSQGYGYTF. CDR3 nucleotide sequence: TGTGCCATCAGTGATTCCCAGGGATATGGCTACACCTTC.

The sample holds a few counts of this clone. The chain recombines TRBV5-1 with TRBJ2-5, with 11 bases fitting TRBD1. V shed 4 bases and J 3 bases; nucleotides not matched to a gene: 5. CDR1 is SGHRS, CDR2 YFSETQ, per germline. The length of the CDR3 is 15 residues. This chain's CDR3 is CASSPGQGGEETQYF. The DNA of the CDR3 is TGCGCCAGCAGCCCGGGACAGGGGGGAGAAGAGACCCAGTACTTC. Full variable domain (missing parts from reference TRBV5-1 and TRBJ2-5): KAGVTQTPRYLIKTRGQQVTLSCSPISGHRSVSWYQQTPGQGLQFLFEYFSETQRNKGNFPGRFSGRQFSNSRSEMNVSTLELGDSALYLCASSPGQGGEETQYFGPGTRLLVL.

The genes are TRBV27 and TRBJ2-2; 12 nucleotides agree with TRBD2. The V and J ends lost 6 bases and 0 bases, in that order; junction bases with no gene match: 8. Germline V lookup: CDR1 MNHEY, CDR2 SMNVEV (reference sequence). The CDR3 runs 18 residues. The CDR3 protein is CASSRLGLAGPNTGELFF. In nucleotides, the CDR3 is TGTGCCAGCAGCCGGCTAGGACTAGCGGGACCGAACACCGGGGAGCTGTTTTTT.

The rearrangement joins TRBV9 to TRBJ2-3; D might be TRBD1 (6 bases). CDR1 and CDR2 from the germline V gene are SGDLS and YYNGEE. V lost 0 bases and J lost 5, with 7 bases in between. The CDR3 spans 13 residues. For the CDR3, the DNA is TGTGCCAGCAGCGTAGGAGGGGGAGATACGCAGTATTTT. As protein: CASSVGGGDTQYF.

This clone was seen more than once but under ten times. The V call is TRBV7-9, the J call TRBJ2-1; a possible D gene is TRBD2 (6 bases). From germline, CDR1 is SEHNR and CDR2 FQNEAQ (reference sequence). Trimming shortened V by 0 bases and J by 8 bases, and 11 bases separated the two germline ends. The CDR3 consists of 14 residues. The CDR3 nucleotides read TGTGCCAGCAGCTTAGCACTAGCCCCCCATGAGCAGTTCTTC. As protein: CASSLALAPHEQFF.

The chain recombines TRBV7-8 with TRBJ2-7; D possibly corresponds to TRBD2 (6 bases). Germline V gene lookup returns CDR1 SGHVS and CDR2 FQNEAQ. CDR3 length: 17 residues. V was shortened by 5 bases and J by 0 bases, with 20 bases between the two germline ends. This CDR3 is CASSPGHGGLNSYEQYF. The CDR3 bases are TGTGCCAGCAGCCCAGGACATGGAGGGCTGAACTCCTACGAGCAGTACTTC.

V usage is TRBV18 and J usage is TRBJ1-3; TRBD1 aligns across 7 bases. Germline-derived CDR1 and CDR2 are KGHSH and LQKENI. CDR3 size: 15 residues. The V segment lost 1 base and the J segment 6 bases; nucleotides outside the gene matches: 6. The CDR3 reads CASSPRMTGKNTIYF. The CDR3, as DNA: TGTGCCAGCTCACCACGCATGACAGGGAAAAACACCATATATTTT.

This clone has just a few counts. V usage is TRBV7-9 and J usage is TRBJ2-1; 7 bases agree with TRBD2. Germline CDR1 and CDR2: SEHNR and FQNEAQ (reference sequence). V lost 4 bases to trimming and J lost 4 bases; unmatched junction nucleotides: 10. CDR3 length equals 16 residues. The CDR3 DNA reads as TGTGCCAGCAGCTCCACAGCGGGACCTGATTACAATGAGCAGTTCTTC. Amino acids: CASSSTAGPDYNEQFF.

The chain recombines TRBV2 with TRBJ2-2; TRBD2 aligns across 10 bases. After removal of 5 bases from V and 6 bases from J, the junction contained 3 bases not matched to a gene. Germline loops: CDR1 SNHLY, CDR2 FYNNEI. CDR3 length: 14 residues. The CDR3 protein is CASSTSGEAGELFF. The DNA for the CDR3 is TGTGCCAGCAGTACTAGCGGGGAGGCCGGGGAGCTGTTTTTT.

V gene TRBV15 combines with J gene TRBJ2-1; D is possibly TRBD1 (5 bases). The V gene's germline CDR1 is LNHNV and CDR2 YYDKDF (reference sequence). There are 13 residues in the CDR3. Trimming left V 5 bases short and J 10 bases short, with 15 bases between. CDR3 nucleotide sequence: TGTGCCACCAGCGGTAGCTCTGGGGCCGAGCAGTTCTTC. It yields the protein CATSGSSGAEQFF.